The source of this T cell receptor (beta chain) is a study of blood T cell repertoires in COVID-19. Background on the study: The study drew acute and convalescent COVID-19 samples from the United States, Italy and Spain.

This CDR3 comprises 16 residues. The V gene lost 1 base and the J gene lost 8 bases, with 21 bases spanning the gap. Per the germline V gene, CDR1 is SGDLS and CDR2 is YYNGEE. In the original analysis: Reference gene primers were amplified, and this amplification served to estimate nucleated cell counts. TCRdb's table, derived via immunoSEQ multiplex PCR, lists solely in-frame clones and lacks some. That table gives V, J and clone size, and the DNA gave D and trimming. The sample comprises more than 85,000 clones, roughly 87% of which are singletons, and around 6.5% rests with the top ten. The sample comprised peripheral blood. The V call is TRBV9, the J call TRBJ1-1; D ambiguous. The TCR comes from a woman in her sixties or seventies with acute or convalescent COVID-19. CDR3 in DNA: TGTGCCAGCAGCGTAATAAGCAGGTTGGTTCCGTCGGAAGCTTTCTTT. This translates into CASSVISRLVPSEAFF.